This TCR beta chain was captured by sequencing in a study of long-term antiretroviral therapy in people with HIV. At survey level, the immunoSEQ assay was run in its v3.0 version. For every sample, sequencing targeted about 35,000-50,000 T-cell genomes. TCRdb keeps only in-frame clones here, not all; method: immunoSEQ multiplex PCR. Among under 45,000 clones listed, around 85% were seen once. The CDR3 has 13 amino acids. V shed 6 bases and J shed 12 bases, with 17 bases lying between them. Germline CDR1 and CDR2: MNHNY and SVGAGI (reference sequence). The receptor was derived from a woman aged 45-60 years with HIV. This specimen was unsorted PBMCs, taken 1.2 years after starting antiretroviral therapy. The chain uses TRBV6-6 and TRBJ1-4, with D possibly being TRBD1 (5 bases). The chain's CDR3 is CASSPGVYDELFF. The CDR3, as DNA: TGTGCCAGCAGCCCGGGGGTTTATGATGAACTGTTTTTT.